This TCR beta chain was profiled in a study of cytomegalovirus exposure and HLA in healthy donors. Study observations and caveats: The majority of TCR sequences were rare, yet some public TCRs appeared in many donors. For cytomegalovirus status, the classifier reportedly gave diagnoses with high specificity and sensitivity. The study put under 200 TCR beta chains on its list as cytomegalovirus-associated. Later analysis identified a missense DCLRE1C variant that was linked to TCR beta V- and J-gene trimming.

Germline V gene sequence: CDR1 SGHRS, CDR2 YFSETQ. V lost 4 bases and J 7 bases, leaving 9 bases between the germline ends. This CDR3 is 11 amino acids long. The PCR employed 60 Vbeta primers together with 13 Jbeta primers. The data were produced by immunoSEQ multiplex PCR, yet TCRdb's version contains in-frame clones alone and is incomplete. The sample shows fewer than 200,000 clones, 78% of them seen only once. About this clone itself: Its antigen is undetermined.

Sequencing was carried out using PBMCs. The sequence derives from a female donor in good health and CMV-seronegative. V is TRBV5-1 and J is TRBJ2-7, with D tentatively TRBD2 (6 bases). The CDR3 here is CASSRGWEQYF. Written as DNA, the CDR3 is TGCGCCAGCAGCCGGGGGTGGGAGCAGTACTTC.